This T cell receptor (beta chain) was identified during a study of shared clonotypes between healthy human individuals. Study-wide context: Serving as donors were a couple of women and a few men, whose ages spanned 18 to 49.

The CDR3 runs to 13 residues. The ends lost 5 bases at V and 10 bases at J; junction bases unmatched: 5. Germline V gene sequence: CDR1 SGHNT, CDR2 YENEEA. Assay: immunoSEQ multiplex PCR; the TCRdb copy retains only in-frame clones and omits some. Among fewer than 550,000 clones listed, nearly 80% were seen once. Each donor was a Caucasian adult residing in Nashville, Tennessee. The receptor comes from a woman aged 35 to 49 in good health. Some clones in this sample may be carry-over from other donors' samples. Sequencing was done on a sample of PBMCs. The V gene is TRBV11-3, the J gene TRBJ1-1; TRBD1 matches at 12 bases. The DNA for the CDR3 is TGTGCCAGCAGCCCGGGACAGGGGGCTGGAGCTTTCTTT. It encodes CASSPGQGAGAFF.